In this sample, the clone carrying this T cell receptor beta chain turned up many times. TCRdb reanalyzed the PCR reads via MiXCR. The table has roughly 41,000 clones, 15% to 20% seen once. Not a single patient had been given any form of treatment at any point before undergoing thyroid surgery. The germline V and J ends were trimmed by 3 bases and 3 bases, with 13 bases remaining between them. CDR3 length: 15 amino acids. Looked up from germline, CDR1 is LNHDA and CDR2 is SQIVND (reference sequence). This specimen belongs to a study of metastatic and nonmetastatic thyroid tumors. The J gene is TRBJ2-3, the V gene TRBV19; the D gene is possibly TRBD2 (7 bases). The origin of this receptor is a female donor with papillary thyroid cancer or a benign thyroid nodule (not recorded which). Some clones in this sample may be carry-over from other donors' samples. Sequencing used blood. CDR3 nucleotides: TGTGCCAGTAGTATCGGGGGGCTGGAGACAGATACGCAGTATTTT. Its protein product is CASSIGGLETDTQYF. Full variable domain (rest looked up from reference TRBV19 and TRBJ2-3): DGGITQSPKYLFRKEGQNVTLSCEQNLNHDAMYWYRQDPGQGLRLIYYSQIVNDFQKGDIAEGYSVSREKKESFPLTVTSAQKNPTAFYLCASSIGGLETDTQYFGPGTRLTVL.